The entry below gives a single TCR beta chain sequence along with its context. This entry belongs to a study of blood T cell repertoires in COVID-19. Germline CDR1 GTSNPN, CDR2 SVGIG (reference sequence). With 5 bases clipped from V and 9 bases from J, the junction kept 9 bases outside the gene matches. This CDR3 region has 15 residues. Clones were sequenced by immunoSEQ multiplex PCR, and TCRdb holds only the in-frame ones, with some missing. This table holds 65,000 to 85,000 clones, 79% found once. V gene TRBV30 combines with J gene TRBJ2-1, with TRBD2 identical over 14 bases. Sequencing was carried out using peripheral blood. This clonotype originated in a woman older than 75 with active or convalescent COVID-19. The CDR3 loop reads CAWGTSGRFMGEQFF. The DNA of the CDR3 is TGTGCCTGGGGGACTAGCGGGAGATTCATGGGTGAGCAGTTCTTC. Together with reference TRBV30 and TRBJ2-1, the CDR3 gives the full variable domain: SQTIHQWPATLVQPVGSPLSLECTVEGTSNPNLYWYRQAAGRGLQLLFYSVGIGQISSEVPQNLSASRPQDRQFILSSKKLLLSDSGFYLCAWGTSGRFMGEQFFGPGTRLTVL.